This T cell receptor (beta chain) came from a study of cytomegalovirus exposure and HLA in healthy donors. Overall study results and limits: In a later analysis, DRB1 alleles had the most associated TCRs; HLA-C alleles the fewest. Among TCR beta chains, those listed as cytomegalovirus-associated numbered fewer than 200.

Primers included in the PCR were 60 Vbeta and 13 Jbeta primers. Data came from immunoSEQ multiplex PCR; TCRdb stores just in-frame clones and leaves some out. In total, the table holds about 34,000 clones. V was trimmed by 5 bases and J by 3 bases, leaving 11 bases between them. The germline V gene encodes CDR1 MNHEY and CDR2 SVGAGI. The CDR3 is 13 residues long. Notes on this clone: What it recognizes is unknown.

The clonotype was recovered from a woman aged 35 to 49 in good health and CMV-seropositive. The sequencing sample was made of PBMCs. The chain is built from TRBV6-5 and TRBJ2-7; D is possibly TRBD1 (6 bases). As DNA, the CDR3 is TGTGCCAGCAGTCAACGGGACATCTACGAGCAGTACTTC. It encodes CASSQRDIYEQYF.